Described below is a single T cell receptor (beta chain) sequence and its context. Generated by immunoSEQ multiplex PCR, the TCRdb table keeps only in-frame clones and is missing some. In the table there are about 130,000 clones, around 88% of which are singletons. The record originates from a study of blood T cell repertoires in COVID-19. The CDR3 loop spans 18 amino acids. Germline loops: CDR1 LGHDT, CDR2 YNNKEL (reference sequence). The V end was cut by 6 bases, the J end by 0 bases, with 18 bases between. The chain uses TRBV3-1 (or the pseudogene TRBV3-2) and TRBJ1-6, with D perhaps matching TRBD1 (6 bases). Sequenced sample: peripheral blood. The sequence was collected from a human donor in a cohort sampled during active COVID-19. CDR3 sequence (DNA): TGTGCCAGCAGTCCATCGGGGCAGGGGAGCTCCTATAATTCACCCCTCCACTTT. It codes for CASSPSGQGSSYNSPLHF.